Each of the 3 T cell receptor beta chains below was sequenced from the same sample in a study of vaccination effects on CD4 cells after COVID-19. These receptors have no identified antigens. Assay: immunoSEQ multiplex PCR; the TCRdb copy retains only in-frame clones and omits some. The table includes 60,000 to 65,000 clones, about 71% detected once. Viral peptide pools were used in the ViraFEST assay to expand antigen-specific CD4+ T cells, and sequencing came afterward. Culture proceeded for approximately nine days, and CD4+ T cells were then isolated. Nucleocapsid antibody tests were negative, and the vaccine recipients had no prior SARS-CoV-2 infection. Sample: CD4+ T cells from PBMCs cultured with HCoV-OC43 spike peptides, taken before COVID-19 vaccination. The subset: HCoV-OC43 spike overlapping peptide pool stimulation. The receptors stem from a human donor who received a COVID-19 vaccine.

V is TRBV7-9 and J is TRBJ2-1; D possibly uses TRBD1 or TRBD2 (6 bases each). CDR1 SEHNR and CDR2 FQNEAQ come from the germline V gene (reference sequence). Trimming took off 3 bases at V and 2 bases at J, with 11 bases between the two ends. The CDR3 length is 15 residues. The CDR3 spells CASSFRRDTYNEQFF. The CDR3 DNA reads TGTGCCAGCAGCTTTCGGCGGGACACCTACAATGAGCAGTTCTTC.

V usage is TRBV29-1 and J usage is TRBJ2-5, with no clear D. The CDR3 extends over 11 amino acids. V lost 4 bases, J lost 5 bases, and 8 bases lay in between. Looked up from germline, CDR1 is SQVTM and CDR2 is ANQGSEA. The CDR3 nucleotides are TGCAGCGTTGCCTCTTCGGAGACCCAGTACTTC. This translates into CSVASSETQYF.

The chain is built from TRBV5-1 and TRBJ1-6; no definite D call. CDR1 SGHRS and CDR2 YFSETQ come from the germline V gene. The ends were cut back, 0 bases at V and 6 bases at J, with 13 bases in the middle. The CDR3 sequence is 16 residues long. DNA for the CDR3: TGCGCCAGCAGCTTGGCGGTTACTGGGGTTAATTCACCCCTCCACTTT. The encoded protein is CASSLAVTGVNSPLHF.